The 24 T cell receptor beta chains below all came from one sample that was sequenced in a study of blood T cells in healthy people across ages. Through a sample-barcoded 5' primer and a J-beta primer mix, a second PCR was run for roughly 7 to 12 cycles. One entry per CDR3 protein, called by TCRdb with MiXCR from the 5' RACE reads. The sample lists 550,000 to 600,000 distinct CDR3 sequences, roughly a quarter occurring once. The sequenced sample was blood. The receptor source for this set is a woman between 65 and 79 years old in good health.

With regard to this clonotype: Sequence at one end of the junction differs from germline and may be a read error. The DNA for the CDR3 is TGTGCCAGCAGCTTATCCTCCTCTAGAAACACCATATATTTT. This encodes CASSLSSSRNTIYF. The chain employs TRBV7-2 and TRBJ1-3; the D is unclear. Germline V gene sequence: CDR1 SGHTA, CDR2 FQGNSA. The CDR3 covers 14 residues. Variable domain in full (rest from reference TRBV7-2 and TRBJ1-3): GAGVSQSPSNKVTEKGKDVELRCDPISGHTALYWYRQSLGQGLEFLIYFQGNSAPDKSGLPSDRFSAERTGGSVSTLTIQRTQQEDSAVYLCASSLSSSRNTIYFGEGSWLTVV.

V usage is TRBV6-1 and J usage is TRBJ2-2; possible D gene TRBD1, 5 bases. The CDR3 runs 17 residues. The germline CDR1 and CDR2 sequences are MNHNS and SASEGT. V lost 5 bases and J lost 0, with 16 bases in between. The CDR3 loop reads CASSKGYTGSNTGELFF. The CDR3 DNA follows: TGTGCCAGCAGTAAGGGGTACACCGGTTCGAACACCGGGGAGCTGTTTTTT.

The rearrangement joins TRBV12-3 or TRBV12-4 to TRBJ2-3, with 7 bases that match TRBD2. V trimming: 5 bases; J trimming: 5 bases; junction bases outside the gene matches: 10. The CDR3 loop spans 15 amino acids. The DNA for the CDR3 is TGTGCCAGCAGTCCTCTTGGGGGGGAGTTAGATACGCAGTATTTT. Its translation: CASSPLGGELDTQYF.

A few counts support this clonotype. J is TRBJ2-2 and V is TRBV11-1; the match to TRBD1 covers 9 bases. The germline V gene has CDR1 SGHAT and CDR2 FQDESV (reference sequence). Unmatched junction bases numbered 3, after V lost 6 bases and J lost 4 bases. The length of the CDR3 is 14 residues. The CDR3 reads CASRGTGSTGELFF. The CDR3 DNA is TGTGCCAGCAGGGGGACAGGGTCCACCGGGGAGCTGTTTTTT.

V and J are TRBV7-2 and TRBJ1-2, with 9 bases matching TRBD1. The CDR3 extends over 15 amino acids. In germline, CDR1 is SGHTA, CDR2 FQGNSA. The V and J ends lost 2 bases and 5 bases, in that order; junction bases with no gene match: 6. As DNA, the CDR3 is TGTGCCAGCAGCTTATATCGGGACAGGGATTATGGCTACACCTTC. Protein sequence: CASSLYRDRDYGYTF.

The V and J genes are TRBV4-2 and TRBJ1-2; D not certain. This CDR3 has 14 amino acids. V lost 0 bases and J lost 4, with 9 bases in between. Germline V gives CDR1 LGHNA, CDR2 YNFKEQ. Written as DNA, the CDR3 is TGTGCCAGCAGCCAAGATAGACTTACCTATGGCTACACCTTC. Its protein is CASSQDRLTYGYTF.

The rearrangement uses TRBV20-1 and TRBJ2-5; tentatively, D is TRBD1 or TRBD2 (6 bases each). This CDR3 contains 14 residues. Trimming left V 2 bases short and J 5 bases short, with 15 bases between. Germline V gene lookup returns CDR1 DFQATT and CDR2 SNEGSKA (reference sequence). Here the CDR3 reads CSARSGADPETQYF. The CDR3 DNA is TGCAGTGCTAGATCGGGGGCGGACCCGGAGACCCAGTACTTC.

This clonotype was seen a handful of times. The chain combines TRBV20-1 with TRBJ1-5, with 9 bases lining up with TRBD1. V lost 2 bases and J lost 3; bases outside the gene matches: 5. CDR3 length equals 15 residues. CDR1 is DFQATT, CDR2 SNEGSKA, per germline (reference sequence). DNA of the CDR3: TGCAGTGCTAGACAGACAGGGGGACTCAATCAGCCCCAGCATTTT. Amino acid sequence: CSARQTGGLNQPQHF.

This chain connects TRBV4-2 to TRBJ1-2, with no clear D. The CDR3 has 15 residues. Germline-derived CDR1 and CDR2 are LGHNA and YNFKEQ. V lost 4 bases and J 4 bases, leaving 16 bases between the germline ends. The CDR3 region is CASSPTLSSPYGYTF. The CDR3 DNA reads TGTGCCAGCAGCCCGACTCTATCCTCCCCCTATGGCTACACCTTC.

Concerning this clonotype: One end of the junction is discordant with germline, which a read error may explain. This rearrangement joins TRBV7-2 to TRBJ1-2; D possibly corresponds to TRBD1 (6 bases). Germline CDR1 is SGHTA and CDR2 is FQGNSA. The CDR3 length is 14 residues. The CDR3 bases are TGTGCCAGCAGCCCCAGCAGGGGTAACTGTGGCTACACCTTC. Its translation: CASSPSRGNCGYTF.

V usage is TRBV11-3 and J usage is TRBJ1-2; no reliable D call. CDR1 and CDR2 from the germline V gene are SGHNT and YENEEA. The CDR3 totals 13 residues. V gave up 6 bases and J gave up 1 base, with 9 bases separating them. This CDR3 is CASSPSRNYGYTF. CDR3 sequence (DNA): TGTGCCAGCAGTCCCAGCCGTAACTATGGCTACACCTTC.

V and J are TRBV7-2 and TRBJ2-1; TRBD2 is a possible D gene (6 bases). The DNA end favors TRBJ2-5, so the J call may be wrong. The CDR3 is 14 residues long. Germline values: CDR1 SGHTA, CDR2 FQGNSA. The CDR3 DNA reads as TGTGCCAGCAGCGGCTCGAGCGGGCAGGAGACCCAGTACTTC. It translates to CASSGSSGQETQYF.

The chain recombines TRBV7-2 with TRBJ2-7, with D uncertain. Germline CDR1 is SGHTA and CDR2 is FQGNSA. V was shortened by 5 bases and J by 4 bases, with 18 bases between the two germline ends. CDR3 length: 15 amino acids. CDR3 in DNA: TGTGCCAGCAGCGCTGCTCCCCACATGCTTTACGAGCAGTACTTC. Translation gives CASSAAPHMLYEQYF.

This sequence joins TRBV24-1 and TRBJ2-4, with 8 bases that match TRBD1. After removal of 4 bases from V and 6 bases from J, the junction contained 13 bases not matched to a gene. CDR1 is KGHDR and CDR2 is SFDVKD in the germline V gene. The CDR3 sequence is 17 residues long. CDR3: CATSDPRQGNGLNIQYF. DNA of the CDR3: TGTGCCACCAGTGACCCCAGACAGGGGAACGGACTAAACATTCAGTACTTC.

This clonotype was observed a handful of times. The chain links TRBV12-3 or TRBV12-4 to TRBJ2-3; TRBD1 aligns across 9 bases. The CDR3 length is 13 residues. The V segment lost 4 bases and the J segment 6 bases; nucleotides outside the gene matches: 2. In nucleotides, the CDR3 is TGTGCCAGCAGTTACAGGGGGCTGGATACGCAGTATTTT. Translation gives CASSYRGLDTQYF.

The V gene is TRBV4-2, the J gene TRBJ1-1; 8 bases line up with TRBD1. Germline assignment: CDR1 LGHNA and CDR2 YNFKEQ. V lost 0 bases to trimming and J lost 6 bases; unmatched junction nucleotides: 6. The CDR3 is 15 amino acids. For the CDR3, the DNA is TGTGCCAGCAGCCAAGAAAGGACAGGGAGAGCTGAAGCTTTCTTT. Amino acid sequence: CASSQERTGRAEAFF.

This clonotype was found a few times. The gene calls are TRBV15 and TRBJ1-4; D remains ambiguous. The CDR3 is made up of 14 amino acids. Trimming shortened V by 5 bases and J by 3 bases, and 10 bases separated the two germline ends. The germline CDR1 and CDR2 sequences are LNHNV and YYDKDF (reference sequence). DNA for the CDR3: TGTGCCACCAGCCCAGTTTGGGCTAATGAAAAACTGTTTTTT. Amino acids: CATSPVWANEKLFF.

The V gene is TRBV4-1, the J gene TRBJ1-1; D is unresolved. V shed 1 base and J shed 5 bases, with 8 bases lying between them. CDR1 and CDR2 from the germline V gene are MGHRA and YSYEKL. This CDR3 contains 13 residues. The CDR3 DNA is TGCGCCAGCAGCCAAGGCTCAGAGACTGAAGCTTTCTTT. It yields the protein CASSQGSETEAFF.

This clonotype was found a few times. The chain recombines TRBV5-1 with TRBJ2-5; D gene ambiguous. The J call may be faulty, since TRBJ2-1 better matches the DNA end. This CDR3 has 13 residues. Germline loops: CDR1 SGHRS, CDR2 YFSETQ. The CDR3 sequence is CASSSATYNEQFF. As DNA, the CDR3 is TGCGCCAGCAGCTCAGCGACATACAATGAGCAGTTCTTC.

This chain joins TRBV6-5 and TRBJ2-1, with D uncertain. The length of the CDR3 is 15 residues. The V gene lost 2 bases and the J gene lost 7 bases, with 15 bases spanning the gap. Germline loops: CDR1 MNHEY, CDR2 SVGAGI. CDR3 sequence reads: CASSYLGTEANEQFF. Here the CDR3 DNA reads TGTGCCAGCAGTTACCTCGGAACAGAAGCAAATGAGCAGTTCTTC.

This clonotype showed up just a few times. The CDR3: CASTRDGDSPLHF. The CDR3 region has the DNA TGTGCCAGCACCCGGGACGGAGATTCACCCCTCCACTTT. The rearrangement joins TRBV12-3 or TRBV12-4 to TRBJ1-6; maybe TRBD1 (5 bases). The CDR3 totals 13 residues. V dropped 7 bases and J dropped 8 bases, with 12 bases sitting between them.

V and J are TRBV7-2 and TRBJ1-1, with TRBD1 matching 8 bases. V lost 6 bases, J lost 12 bases, and 9 bases stayed unmatched. The CDR3 contains 12 residues. CDR1 SGHTA and CDR2 FQGNSA come from the germline V gene. The CDR3 bases are TGTGCCAGCAGTCAGGACAGGGTCAACACTTTCTTT. Protein sequence: CASSQDRVNTFF.

The J gene is TRBJ1-2, the V gene TRBV6-5; weak D call: TRBD1 (5 bases). Germline V gives CDR1 MNHEY, CDR2 SVGAGI. The CDR3 contains 15 residues. Trimming took off 3 bases at V and 5 bases at J, with 16 bases between the two ends. CDR3 residues: CASSYGGFRGYGYTF. The CDR3 nucleotides are TGTGCCAGCAGTTATGGGGGGTTTCGGGGGTATGGCTACACCTTC.

The V call is TRBV12-3 or TRBV12-4, the J call TRBJ2-5; either TRBD1 or TRBD2 may fit D (6 bases each). CDR3 length equals 14 residues. V lost 7 bases and J 7 bases, leaving 19 bases between the germline ends. The CDR3 sequence is CASNPGAWTGTQYF. The CDR3 coding sequence is TGTGCCAGCAACCCGGGGGCATGGACCGGGACCCAGTACTTC.